The sequence of this T cell receptor (beta chain) was determined in a study of T cell responses to AZD1222 COVID-19 vaccine. Study conclusions and caveats: Regions left unmutated in variants are reportedly the target of nearly half of spike-specific TCRs. Mapped onto spike, vaccine-associated CD4 TCRs spanned it and were dominant at 160-218 and 743-854.

Turning to this clone: The antigen is unknown.

Germline CDR1 is MNHEY and CDR2 is SMNVEV (reference sequence). The V segment lost 5 bases and the J segment 6 bases; nucleotides outside the gene matches: 4. The CDR3 consists of 14 residues. TCRdb's table, derived via immunoSEQ multiplex PCR, lists solely in-frame clones and lacks some. The repertoire includes 150,000 to 200,000 clones, around 88% of them detected once, and approximately 7.7% sits in the top ten. Sequenced here: peripheral blood, sampled on day 0 of AZD1222 vaccination. This receptor was taken from an adult in good health. The V gene is TRBV27, the J gene TRBJ1-6, with 7 bases that match TRBD1. CDR3 in amino acids: CASSTGTVNSPLHF. The DNA of the CDR3 is TGTGCCAGCAGTACCGGGACAGTTAATTCACCCCTCCACTTT.